These 17 T cell receptor beta chains share one sample of origin, sequenced in a study of blood T cell repertoires in COVID-19. TCRdb keeps only in-frame clones here, not all; method: immunoSEQ multiplex PCR. The sample lists around 220,000 clones, approximately 79% occurring once. Sequences were obtained from peripheral blood. These receptors came from an elderly woman with active or convalescent COVID-19.

The chain recombines TRBV5-4 with TRBJ1-6; tentatively, D is TRBD1 (6 bases). There are 13 residues in the CDR3. Germline V gene sequence: CDR1 SGHNT, CDR2 YYREEE (reference sequence). V was trimmed by 4 bases and J by 8 bases, leaving 10 bases between them. The CDR3, as DNA: TGTGCCAGCAGCGCGGACAGCTATTCACCCCTCCACTTT. It translates to CASSADSYSPLHF. Supplemented by reference TRBV5-4 and TRBJ1-6, the full variable domain reads ETGVTQSPTHLIKTRGQQVTLRCSSQSGHNTVSWYQQALGQGPQFIFQYYREEENGRGNFPPRFSGLQFPNYSSELNVNALELDDSALYLCASSADSYSPLHFGNGTRLTVT.

This chain uses TRBV29-1 with TRBJ1-1; no clear D gene. The V end was cut by 0 bases, the J end by 2 bases, with 10 bases between. The CDR3 sequence is 14 residues long. From germline, CDR1 is SQVTM and CDR2 ANQGSEA. CDR3 sequence reads: CSVEEWAGNTEAFF. CDR3 DNA: TGCAGCGTTGAAGAATGGGCGGGAAACACTGAAGCTTTCTTT.

V is TRBV24-1 and J is TRBJ2-2; 8 bases agree with TRBD1. The junction had 3 bases not matched to a gene; V was cut back by 9 bases and J by 1 base. Germline assignment: CDR1 KGHDR and CDR2 SFDVKD. The CDR3 runs 14 residues. Here the CDR3 DNA reads TGTGCCACCGAGGGACAGGAGAACACCGGGGAGCTGTTTTTT. This translates into CATEGQENTGELFF.

The chain joins TRBV3-1 (or the pseudogene TRBV3-2) to TRBJ2-7; 7 bases are shared with TRBD2. The CDR3 covers 16 residues. Per germline, CDR1 LGHDT and CDR2 YNNKEL (reference sequence). The V segment lost 3 bases and the J segment 7 bases; nucleotides outside the gene matches: 15. The CDR3 DNA sequence: TGTGCCAGCAGCCAGGCTTACTTGGCGGGGGTAAGTGAGCAGTACTTC. This encodes CASSQAYLAGVSEQYF.

The genes are TRBV6-1 and TRBJ2-7, with D hard to call. CDR3 length: 14 residues. Germline loops: CDR1 MNHNS, CDR2 SASEGT. V lost 0 bases and J lost 3, with 9 bases in between. This CDR3 reads CASSEALRGYEQYF. CDR3 bases: TGTGCCAGCAGTGAAGCGCTTCGCGGCTACGAGCAGTACTTC.

The chain's CDR3 is CASSQPRGVYSSSYNSPLHF. The DNA for the CDR3 is TGTGCCAGCAGCCAACCCAGGGGGGTATATTCAAGCTCCTATAATTCACCCCTCCACTTT. The chain uses TRBV4-2 and TRBJ1-6; 7 nucleotides align to TRBD1. The V gene end was trimmed by 2 bases and the J gene end by 0 bases; junction bases not matched to a gene: 13. CDR1 is LGHNA and CDR2 is YNFKEQ in the germline V gene. The CDR3 sequence is 20 residues long.

This chain connects TRBV5-5 to TRBJ2-3; no reliable D call. This CDR3 region has 11 residues. Trimming took off 4 bases at V and 6 bases at J, with 6 bases between the two ends. CDR1 SGHKS and CDR2 YYEKEE come from the germline V gene (reference sequence). CDR3 sequence reads: CASSAADTQYF. In DNA form, the CDR3 reads TGTGCCAGCAGCGCTGCGGATACGCAGTATTTT.

This clone was counted only a few times. This chain uses TRBV28 with TRBJ1-4; D uncertain. The CDR3 covers 13 residues. Germline V lookup: CDR1 MDHEN, CDR2 SYDVKM. V lost 8 bases to trimming and J lost 1 base, with 8 bases between them. The CDR3 coding sequence is TGTGCCAGCTTGGGAGGAACTAATGAAAAACTGTTTTTT. Translating it yields CASLGGTNEKLFF.

This rearrangement joins TRBV5-1 to TRBJ1-1; 10 positions agree with TRBD1. Germline CDR1 SGHRS, CDR2 YFSETQ. V was pared by 3 bases and J by 4 bases, with 6 bases of the junction left unmatched. The CDR3 consists of 15 residues. CDR3 loop: CASSSGQGVATEAFF. CDR3 sequence (DNA): TGCGCCAGCAGCTCTGGACAGGGGGTGGCCACTGAAGCTTTCTTT.

The gene calls are TRBV21-1 and TRBJ1-1. TRBV21-1 is given as a pseudogene. The CDR3 is 14 residues long. CDR3 in DNA: TGTGCCAGCAGCAAAGCGCTTGGAGGAACTGAAGCTTTCTTT. As protein: CASSKALGGTEAFF.

A few counts support this clone. The chain uses TRBV6-5 and TRBJ1-5; 9 bases are shared with TRBD1. From germline, CDR1 is MNHEY and CDR2 SVGAGI. The CDR3 sequence is 15 residues long. Trimming at V came to 4 bases and at J to 6 bases, leaving 7 bases not matched to a gene. For the CDR3, the DNA is TGTGCCAGCAGTTCGACAGGGGGGATTACTCAGCCCCAGCATTTT. Amino acid sequence: CASSSTGGITQPQHF.

The chain combines TRBV7-9 with TRBJ1-4; 9 bases line up with TRBD1. V lost 5 bases to trimming and J lost 8 bases; unmatched junction nucleotides: 9. CDR1 and CDR2 from the germline V gene are SEHNR and FQNEAQ (reference sequence). The length of the CDR3 is 15 residues. CDR3 in amino acids: CASSTGQGQGEKLFF. Here the CDR3 DNA reads TGTGCCAGCAGCACCGGACAGGGGCAGGGGGAAAAACTGTTTTTT.

This clone was detected a few times. The chain links TRBV4-1 to TRBJ2-6; D gene ambiguous. V was cut by 1 base and J by 0 bases, with 10 bases left in between. The CDR3 is 17 amino acids. Germline CDR1 MGHRA, CDR2 YSYEKL. As DNA, the CDR3 is TGCGCCAGCAGCCAAGGTGGCCCTCTCTCTGGGGCCAACGTCCTGACTTTC. Protein sequence: CASSQGGPLSGANVLTF.

The J gene is TRBJ2-1, the V gene TRBV2, with 7 bases lining up with TRBD1. The CDR3 loop spans 13 amino acids. The germline CDR1 and CDR2 sequences are SNHLY and FYNNEI. The trim removed 7 bases at V and 6 bases at J, leaving 6 bases unmatched. The CDR3 here is CASTRGLGNEQFF. CDR3 nucleotides: TGTGCCAGCACGAGGGGGCTCGGCAATGAGCAGTTCTTC.

CDR3 sequence reads: CASSLSARRYQETQYF. The CDR3 coding sequence is TGTGCCAGCAGCTTATCGGCGCGGCGGTACCAAGAGACCCAGTACTTC. The chain couples TRBV11-2 to TRBJ2-5, with D uncertain. CDR1 is SGHAT, CDR2 FQNNGV, per germline. The CDR3 extends over 16 amino acids. V lost 2 bases and J lost 0, with 13 bases in between.

This clone has just a few counts. This chain uses TRBV28 with TRBJ2-7; TRBD2 might be the D (6 bases). Per germline, CDR1 MDHEN and CDR2 SYDVKM. The CDR3 is 16 residues long. Trimming left V 8 bases short and J 2 bases short, with 22 bases between. CDR3 sequence (DNA): TGTGCCAGCGCCTTCGGGGCGGGGTCGGTAACCTACGAGCAGTACTTC. Protein: CASAFGAGSVTYEQYF.

The chain links TRBV28 to TRBJ2-1; D is possibly TRBD1 (7 bases). V dropped 8 bases and J dropped 1 base, with 27 bases sitting between them. Germline V lookup: CDR1 MDHEN, CDR2 SYDVKM. CDR3 length: 19 amino acids. CDR3 amino acids: CASDHRGTEKGLSYNEQFF. The CDR3 DNA reads TGTGCCAGCGATCACCGAGGGACAGAGAAGGGACTTTCCTACAATGAGCAGTTCTTC.